The clone carrying this T cell receptor beta chain has ten or more counts. Its antigen is undetermined. Healthy bone marrow donors formed the donor group. This record belongs to a study of cytomegalovirus exposure and HLA in healthy donors. Turning to the study itself: A prior analysis found around 110 million unique TCR beta sequences from around 190 million T cells.

General study findings and limits: Follow-up analysis seemed to connect common viral pathogens with several of the most significant clusters identified. V- and J-gene trimming in TCR beta was tied to a missense DCLRE1C variant by an analysis performed later.

CDR1 is SGHNT and CDR2 is YYREEE in the germline V gene (reference sequence). There are 13 residues in the CDR3. Trimming took 7 bases from V and 3 from J; bases not matched to a gene: 5. The PCR had 60 Vbeta and 13 Jbeta primers. Only in-frame clones appear in the TCRdb table, and some are missing; sequencing was by immunoSEQ multiplex PCR. The sample lists roughly 120,000 clones, approximately 73% occurring once. The receptor comes from a man aged 55 to 70 in good health and CMV-seropositive. Sequenced: PBMCs. The V gene is TRBV5-4, the J gene TRBJ2-5; 8 positions agree with TRBD1. The CDR3 bases are TGTGCCAGCCATACAGGGGGGAAAGAGACCCAGTACTTC. As protein: CASHTGGKETQYF.